This T cell receptor (beta chain) is from a study of beta chain features in type 1 diabetes. As to this clone: Its matching antigen is unknown.

What was sequenced were expressed TCRB transcripts, since all of the isolated RNA had been reverse transcribed. Sequencing was performed with immunoSEQ multiplex PCR; in TCRdb, only in-frame clones are kept and a portion is missing. Of 600,000 to 700,000 clones in the sample, roughly 12% were seen once. Study-wide results and caveats: TCRB CDR3s were moderately but significantly shorter in Type 1 diabetes patients in all four CD4+ subsets. Across patients, naive, central memory and Treg TCRB repertoires exhibited apparently greater similarity than was observed across healthy donors. cDNA sequencing could over-represent cells with high TCR expression.

With 7 bases clipped from V and 1 base from J, the junction kept 9 bases outside the gene matches. Looked up from germline, CDR1 is SGHRS and CDR2 is YFSETQ. The CDR3 is made up of 16 amino acids. Sequenced: naive CD4+ T cells from blood. The TCR originated in a man in his late teens or twenties with type 1 diabetes. V usage is TRBV5-1 and J usage is TRBJ2-2, with 8 nucleotides matching TRBD1. The CDR3 is CASRVTGTGNTGELFF. DNA of the CDR3: TGCGCCAGCCGGGTCACCGGGACAGGGAACACCGGGGAGCTGTTTTTT.